This T cell receptor beta chain was found in a study of identical twins. This clonotype was detected a few times. A single record per CDR3 protein comes from TCRdb applying MiXCR to the 5' RACE reads. Of hundreds of thousands of distinct CDR3 sequences in the sample, over 8.5% were seen once. The V end lost 0 bases, the J end lost 10 bases, and 19 bases lay between the germline ends. This CDR3 region has 14 residues. CDR1 is DFQATT, CDR2 SNEGSKA, per germline (reference sequence). These data also featured in a second study, about yellow fever vaccine responses in identical twins.

Source material: PBMCs. The rearrangement uses TRBV20-1 and TRBJ2-7, with D perhaps assigned TRBD1 or TRBD2 (5 bases each). This TCR was sampled from a woman between 18 and 30 years old in good health. CDR3 region: CSARDPLGTGTQYF. CDR3 bases: TGCAGTGCTAGAGATCCCCTCGGGACGGGAACCCAGTACTTC.